The rows below give T cell receptor beta chains drawn from one sample of a study of cytomegalovirus exposure and HLA in healthy donors. Method: immunoSEQ multiplex PCR; TCRdb's copy keeps in-frame clones and lacks some. In the table there are 150,000 to 200,000 clones, around 78% of which are singletons. The sequencing sample was made of PBMCs. The receptors derive from a female donor in good health and CMV-seronegative. Each CDR3 is given with its conserved first and last residue. The D gene is left open where the match is weak. Expanded clones get a size class; other rows say once, few or many, or leave the size out.

D	V	J	size	CDR3	DNA
.	TRBV29-1	TRBJ1-1	.	CSVRGNTEAFF	TGCAGCGTTCGAGGGAACACTGAAGCTTTCTTT
TRBD2	TRBV11-3	TRBJ2-1	few	CASSNPGLASNEQFF	TGTGCCAGCAGCAACCCCGGACTAGCGTCCAATGAGCAGTTCTTC
.	TRBV29-1	TRBJ1-1	.	CTVSGHLDTEAFF	TGCACCGTCTCGGGACACCTCGACACTGAAGCTTTCTTT
TRBD1	TRBV6-5	TRBJ1-2	.	CASTWTGMGGYGYTF	TGTGCCAGCACCTGGACAGGGATGGGGGGGTATGGCTACACCTTC
.	TRBV27	TRBJ2-5	.	CASRERGQAWSGETQYF	TGTGCCAGCAGGGAGCGGGGACAGGCCTGGTCGGGGGAGACCCAGTACTTC
.	TRBV7-9	TRBJ1-3	once	CASIDTFSGNTIYF	TGTGCCAGCATCGACACTTTCTCTGGAAACACCATATATTTT
TRBD2	TRBV30	TRBJ2-7	.	CAWRGLAGPRAYEQYF	TGTGCCTGGAGGGGACTAGCGGGCCCTCGGGCCTACGAGCAGTACTTC
TRBD2	TRBV14	TRBJ2-1	.	CASSQSSGDNEQFF	TGTGCCAGCAGCCAGTCTAGCGGGGACAATGAGCAGTTCTTC
.	TRBV7-3	TRBJ1-1	few	CASSLQMNTEAFF	TGTGCCAGCAGCCTACAGATGAACACTGAAGCTTTCTTT
TRBD2	TRBV7-9	TRBJ2-7	few	CASSSWTSVGEQYF	TGTGCCAGCAGCTCCTGGACTAGCGTGGGGGAGCAGTACTTC
.	TRBV30	TRBJ2-2	.	CAWSVGGSTGELFF	TGTGCCTGGAGTGTAGGGGGTAGCACCGGGGAGCTGTTTTTT
.	TRBV28	TRBJ2-7	.	CASSFGRGSVTYEQYF	TGTGCCAGCAGTTTTGGAAGAGGGTCGGTAACCTACGAGCAGTACTTC
.	TRBV21-1	TRBJ1-2	.	CASSKGTDSRGYTF	TGTGCCAGCAGCAAAGGCACAGATTCTCGGGGCTACACCTTC
TRBD1	TRBV15	TRBJ2-7	.	CATSSGQGPYEQYF	TGTGCCACCAGCAGCGGACAGGGACCTTACGAGCAGTACTTC
TRBD1	TRBV19	TRBJ2-7	.	CASSVRGRGMNEQYF	TGTGCCAGTAGCGTTCGGGGCAGGGGGATGAACGAGCAGTACTTC
.	TRBV7-2	TRBJ1-2	few	CASSSLGARVYGYTF	TGTGCCAGCAGCTCCCTGGGGGCCCGCGTGTATGGCTACACCTTC
.	TRBV19	TRBJ1-1	.	CASSIAGGANTEAFF	TGTGCCAGTAGTATAGCTGGGGGGGCAAACACTGAAGCTTTCTTT
.	TRBV19	TRBJ2-3	.	CASTDSISTDTQYF	TGTGCCAGCACCGACAGCATTAGCACAGATACGCAGTATTTT
TRBD2	TRBV11-1	TRBJ2-3	.	CASSRYERGEGDTQYF	TGTGCCAGCAGCCGGTACGAGCGGGGGGAGGGAGATACGCAGTATTTT
.	TRBV7-8	TRBJ2-7	.	CASSSAWRGLHEQYF	TGTGCCAGCAGCTCTGCGTGGAGGGGTCTCCACGAGCAGTACTTC
.	TRBV25-1	TRBJ1-6	.	CASSVLGGNSPLHF	TGTGCCAGCAGTGTGTTAGGGGGTAATTCACCCCTCCACTTT
.	TRBV6-5	TRBJ2-4	.	CASFSQNIQYF	TGTGCCAGCTTCTCTCAAAACATTCAGTACTTC
TRBD1	TRBV7-8	TRBJ1-6	.	CASSFLGQGHNSPLHF	TGTGCCAGCAGCTTCTTGGGACAGGGGCATAATTCACCCCTCCACTTT
.	TRBV2	TRBJ1-4	.	CASTEAGGANEKLFF	TGTGCCAGCACTGAAGCGGGAGGGGCTAATGAAAAACTGTTTTTT
.	TRBV28	TRBJ2-7	few	CASSLAGLVIEQYF	TGTGCCAGCAGTTTAGCGGGGCTGGTTATCGAGCAGTACTTC
TRBD2	TRBV9	TRBJ2-3	once	CASSEGGGATDTQYF	TGTGCCAGCAGCGAGGGCGGGGGGGCCACAGATACGCAGTATTTT
TRBD1	TRBV29-1	TRBJ2-2	few	CSIYLGDRASGELFF	TGCAGCATCTACCTTGGGGACAGGGCGTCCGGGGAGCTGTTTTTT
.	TRBV5-6	TRBJ1-1	.	CASSLSPAGGEAFF	TGTGCCAGCAGCTTGAGCCCAGCCGGGGGAGAAGCTTTCTTT
TRBD2	TRBV2	TRBJ2-7	.	CASREKSGSMYEQYF	TGTGCCAGCAGGGAAAAGAGCGGGAGTATGTACGAGCAGTACTTC
.	TRBV4-3	TRBJ2-2	.	CASSQDRGSGELFF	TGCGCCAGCAGCCAAGATAGGGGGAGCGGGGAGCTGTTTTTT
.	TRBV7-2	TRBJ1-2	.	CASSSFISYGYTF	TGTGCCAGCAGCAGTTTTATCAGCTATGGCTACACCTTC
.	TRBV2	TRBJ2-1	.	CASTGLQTVSYNEQFF	TGTGCCAGCACTGGTCTACAGACGGTCTCCTACAATGAGCAGTTCTTC
TRBD1	TRBV28	TRBJ1-4	.	CASSSGGINEKLFF	TGTGCCAGCAGCTCAGGGGGAATCAATGAAAAACTGTTTTTT
TRBD1	TRBV4-2	TRBJ1-1	.	CASSSTPGTGGTEAFF	TGTGCCAGCAGCTCTACCCCCGGGACAGGGGGCACTGAAGCTTTCTTT
TRBD1	TRBV12-5	TRBJ2-5	.	CASVGTGGSGTQYF	TGTGCTAGTGTAGGGACAGGGGGTTCAGGAACCCAGTACTTC
TRBD2	TRBV11-1	TRBJ2-7	.	CASSLAGGPGFLSYEQYF	TGTGCCAGCAGCTTAGCGGGAGGGCCTGGTTTTCTCTCCTACGAGCAGTACTTC
TRBD2	TRBV6-5	TRBJ2-3	.	CASSYSGSGRTDTQYF	TGTGCCAGCAGTTACTCGGGTAGCGGGAGGACAGATACGCAGTATTTT
TRBD1	TRBV7-9	TRBJ1-3	.	CASSLFPKTGVSGNTIYF	TGTGCCAGCAGCTTATTTCCGAAAACAGGGGTCTCTGGAAACACCATATATTTT
.	TRBV29-1	TRBJ2-7	.	CSVPSPDRNEQYF	TGCAGCGTTCCCTCGCCCGACAGGAACGAGCAGTACTTC
.	TRBV7-2	TRBJ1-2	.	CASSLIAGGYGYTF	TGTGCCAGCAGCTTAATCGCGGGGGGCTATGGCTACACCTTC
.	TRBV18	TRBJ2-5	.	CASSPGLQETQYF	TGTGCCAGCTCACCAGGACTGCAAGAGACCCAGTACTTC
.	TRBV5-5	TRBJ1-6	few	CASSPGTGYSPLHF	TGTGCCAGCAGCCCTGGAACAGGGTATTCACCCCTCCACTTT
.	TRBV5-1	TRBJ2-7	.	CASSLAPHYEQYF	TGCGCCAGCAGCTTGGCGCCACACTACGAGCAGTACTTC
.	TRBV28	TRBJ2-7	once	CASSLSGALAIYEQYF	TGTGCCAGCAGTTTATCAGGGGCCCTAGCTATCTACGAGCAGTACTTC
TRBD1	TRBV11-2	TRBJ2-7	.	CASSSIPGQGYEQYF	TGTGCCAGCAGCTCCATTCCGGGACAGGGCTACGAGCAGTACTTC
TRBD1	TRBV5-1	TRBJ2-7	.	CASSPSGQGYEQYF	TGCGCCAGCAGCCCGTCGGGACAGGGCTACGAGCAGTACTTC
TRBD1	TRBV29-1	TRBJ1-1	.	CSVRQGKNTEAFF	TGCAGCGTCCGACAGGGAAAGAACACTGAAGCTTTCTTT
.	TRBV7-2	TRBJ2-7	.	CASSLVRQIFYEQYF	TGTGCCAGCAGCTTAGTTCGACAGATATTCTACGAGCAGTACTTC
.	TRBV7-2	TRBJ1-2	.	CASSSRVRAQGSGYTF	TGTGCCAGCAGCTCCCGCGTGCGGGCCCAAGGGAGTGGCTACACCTTC
TRBD2	TRBV5-1	TRBJ2-1	once	CASSFTSGVPFF	TGCGCCAGCAGCTTTACTAGCGGGGTGCCGTTCTTC
TRBD2	TRBV2	TRBJ2-7	.	CASTLRTSGAYEQYF	TGTGCCAGCACACTACGGACTAGCGGGGCCTACGAGCAGTACTTC
.	TRBV4-2	TRBJ2-7	.	CASSQGQGHYEQYF	TGTGCCAGCAGCCAAGGTCAGGGCCACTACGAGCAGTACTTC
TRBD1	TRBV6-6	TRBJ2-3	.	CASSYSRGTGPDTQYF	TGTGCCAGCAGTTACTCGAGGGGGACAGGCCCAGATACGCAGTATTTT
.	TRBV5-1	TRBJ2-7	.	CASSFLTGPYEQYF	TGCGCCAGCAGCTTCCTGACAGGACCTTACGAGCAGTACTTC
TRBD1	TRBV7-8	TRBJ2-7	.	CASRAGQGPYEQYF	TGTGCCAGCAGAGCAGGACAGGGCCCCTACGAGCAGTACTTC